The next 15 T cell receptor beta chains were all read from a single sample in a study of blood T cells in healthy people across ages. Primers used in a second PCR of roughly 6 to 11 cycles were a sample-barcoded 5' primer and a J-beta primer mix. Each CDR3 protein gets one entry after TCRdb re-called the 5' RACE reads with MiXCR. Among about 1.7 million distinct CDR3 sequences listed, about 28% were seen once. Sequenced: blood. These receptors were obtained from a woman younger than 45 in good health.

The chain uses TRBV5-1 and TRBJ2-7; D is perhaps TRBD2 (6 bases). Germline CDR1 reads SGHRS; CDR2 reads YFSETQ. The CDR3 contains 16 residues. V gave up 2 bases and J gave up 1 base, with 16 bases separating them. CDR3 protein: CASSFLSLASSYEQYF. The CDR3 DNA is TGCGCCAGCAGCTTTTTATCCCTAGCGTCTTCCTACGAGCAGTACTTC.

The V call is TRBV4-2, the J call TRBJ2-4, with D perhaps TRBD2 (7 bases). This CDR3 comprises 18 residues. V was shortened by 3 bases and J by 7 bases, with 25 bases between the two germline ends. Germline V lookup: CDR1 LGHNA, CDR2 YNFKEQ. CDR3 sequence (DNA): TGTGCCAGCAGCCAGGTCCCCTGGGGGGGGGGCGTTGAGAACATTCAGTACTTC. This sequence encodes CASSQVPWGGGVENIQYF.

As concerns this clonotype: Its ends do not fully match the called genes, so a read error is possible. The rearrangement links TRBV29-1 to TRBJ1-2, with D uncertain. The CDR3 runs to 12 residues. The germline V gene has CDR1 SQVTM and CDR2 ANQGSEA. The CDR3 bases are TGTAGCGTTGAATTATGGTCCTATGGCTACACCTTC. It encodes CSVELWSYGYTF.

This clonotype was counted at least ten times. The chain couples TRBV5-6 to TRBJ2-1; TRBD2 might be the D (5 bases). The V gene lost 4 bases and the J gene lost 7 bases, with 9 bases spanning the gap. Germline V CDR1 and CDR2: SGHDT, YYEEEE. CDR3 length: 12 residues. Here the CDR3 DNA reads TGTGCCAGCAGCAACCGAGGGAATGAGCAGTTCTTC. Its translation is CASSNRGNEQFF. Looking up the rest from reference TRBV5-6 and TRBJ2-1 gives the full variable domain: DAGVTQSPTHLIKTRGQQVTLRCSPKSGHDTVSWYQQALGQGPQFIFQYYEEEERQRGNFPDRFSGHQFPNYSSELNVNALLLGDSALYLCASSNRGNEQFFGPGTRLTVL.

This clonotype turned up a few times. The chain is built from TRBV3-1 and TRBJ2-5, with 8 bases identical to TRBD1. Germline assignment: CDR1 LGHDT and CDR2 YNNKEL (reference sequence). The CDR3 length is 17 residues. The V and J ends lost 0 bases and 5 bases, in that order; junction bases with no gene match: 11. The CDR3 loop is CASSQESRGQSRETQYF. In DNA form, the CDR3 reads TGTGCCAGCAGCCAAGAAAGCAGGGGGCAATCCAGGGAGACCCAGTACTTC.

This clonotype was seen many times. The chain joins TRBV5-1 to TRBJ2-4; 7 bases fit TRBD1. CDR3 length equals 14 residues. The germline V gene encodes CDR1 SGHRS and CDR2 YFSETQ. After removal of 0 bases from V and 7 bases from J, the junction contained 4 bases not matched to a gene. The CDR3 region is CASSLEGGWNIQYF. In nucleotides, the CDR3 is TGCGCCAGCAGCTTGGAAGGGGGCTGGAACATTCAGTACTTC.

Details on this clonotype: A much larger clonotype is one base distant, so this may be a read error. The chain uses TRBV6-2 or TRBV6-3 and TRBJ2-7, with 7 bases that match TRBD2. The CDR3 is made up of 13 amino acids. Germline assignment: CDR1 MNHEY and CDR2 SVGEGT. The J segment lost 3 bases and the V segment lost 6 bases, leaving 5 bases of the junction unmatched. CDR3 nucleotide sequence: TGTGCCAGCAGCGAAGGACTAGACTACGAGCAGTACTTC. Protein sequence: CASSEGLDYEQYF.

Concerning this clonotype: One end of the junction is discordant with germline, which a read error may explain. CDR3 sequence: CASSPWASAVTDTQYF. CDR3 sequence (DNA): TGTGCCAGCAGCCCTTGGGCGTCAGCCGTCACAGATACACAGTATTTT. V is TRBV7-2 and J is TRBJ2-3; no definite D call. CDR3 length equals 16 residues. Germline-derived CDR1 and CDR2 are SGHTA and FQGNSA.

There are a few counts of this clonotype. The chain is built from TRBV30 and TRBJ2-1; no definite D call. Germline assignment: CDR1 GTSNPN and CDR2 SVGIG (reference sequence). V gave up 0 bases and J gave up 7 bases, with 7 bases separating them. The CDR3 is 12 amino acids. The CDR3, as DNA: TGTGCCTGGAGTGTAGTGTTGAATGAGCAGTTCTTC. It specifies CAWSVVLNEQFF.

Comments on this clonotype: This may be a read error: a much more frequent sequence differs by one nucleotide. This sequence joins TRBV14 and TRBJ2-4; D is unclear. Looked up from germline, CDR1 is SGHDN and CDR2 is FVKESK. The CDR3 covers 12 residues. The DNA of the CDR3 is TGTGCCAGCAGCCGCAGTGCTAACATTCAGTGCTTC. Translated: CASSRSANIQCF.

This clonotype turned up a few times. The CDR3 nucleotides read TGCGCCAGCAGCTTGGCATGGGGTGCAGCTTTCTTT. Translating it yields CASSLAWGAAFF. V gene TRBV5-1 combines with J gene TRBJ1-1; D is undetermined. Germline values: CDR1 SGHRS, CDR2 YFSETQ. The CDR3 length is 12 residues. Trimming removed 0 bases from V and 10 bases from J, with 10 bases in between.

The chain links TRBV10-2 to TRBJ2-1; 8 bases are a match to TRBD2. The CDR3 covers 13 residues. Germline V lookup: CDR1 WSHSY, CDR2 SAAADI. With 10 bases clipped from V and 13 bases from J, the junction kept 15 bases outside the gene matches. The CDR3 region has the DNA TGCGCCACCAGCGGGAGCTCCTACAATGGTCAGTTCTTC. Its protein is CATSGSSYNGQFF.

As to this clonotype: With a much larger clone just one base away, this may be a read error. The rearrangement uses TRBV29-1 and TRBJ1-2; D is undetermined. Germline V gene lookup returns CDR1 SQVTM and CDR2 ANQGSEA. This CDR3 is 14 amino acids long. Trimming left V 0 bases short and J 4 bases short, with 12 bases between. CDR3 sequence: CSVEDLPSSYGYTF. DNA for the CDR3: TGCAGCGTTGAAGATCTTCCCTCTAGCTATGGCTACACCTTC.

The gene calls are TRBV29-1 and TRBJ1-2; D unclear. The CDR3 has 14 residues. Germline V gene sequence: CDR1 SQVTM, CDR2 ANQGSEA. Trimming took 7 bases from V and 4 from J, leaving 19 bases between them. Here the CDR3 reads CSATTSEAPYGYTF. The DNA of the CDR3 is TGCAGCGCGACAACCTCGGAGGCGCCCTATGGCTACACCTTC.

The table lists this clonotype with a count of one. The chain uses TRBV2 and TRBJ1-4; D is uncertain. Germline-derived CDR1 and CDR2 are SNHLY and FYNNEI. The CDR3 runs 12 residues. V was shortened by 3 bases and J by 8 bases, with 7 bases between the two germline ends. Here the CDR3 DNA reads TGTGCCAGCAGTGATGGGCCAGAAAAACTGTTTTTT. Translated, it gives CASSDGPEKLFF.